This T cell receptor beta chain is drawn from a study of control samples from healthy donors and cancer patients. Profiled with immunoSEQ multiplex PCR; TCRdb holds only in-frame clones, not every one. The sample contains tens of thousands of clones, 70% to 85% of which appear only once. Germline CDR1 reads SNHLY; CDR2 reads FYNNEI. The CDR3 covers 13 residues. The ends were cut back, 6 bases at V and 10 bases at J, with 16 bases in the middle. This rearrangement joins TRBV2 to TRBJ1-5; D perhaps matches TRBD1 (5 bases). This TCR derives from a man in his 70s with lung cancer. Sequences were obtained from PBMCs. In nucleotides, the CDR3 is TGTGCCAGCAGCCCGGGGGGGATCAGACCCCAGCATTTT. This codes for CASSPGGIRPQHF.